The clone carrying this TCR beta chain occurred once. The junction and the germline gene differ at one end; a read error may be behind it. Profiling relied on immunoSEQ multiplex PCR, and the TCRdb table lists in-frame clones only, not all of them. The sample carries 300,000 to 400,000 clones, around 90% recorded once. This specimen belongs to a study of blood T cell repertoires in COVID-19. Study-level background: Collection of acute and convalescent COVID-19 samples took place in the United States, Italy and Spain.

Residents of about two dozen US areas, aged about 18 to 89 years, made up the participants. Clinical history as reported by participants underpinned cohort assignment. Among Cohort 3 donors, those recovered had two negative PCRs, clearance, or symptom resolution. The V gene's germline CDR1 is MNHEY and CDR2 SMNVEV (reference sequence). The CDR3 loop spans 14 amino acids. The clonotype comes from a woman between 18 and 29 years old who had recovered from COVID-19. The chain couples TRBV27 to TRBJ2-7, with 8 bases fitting TRBD1. Sequenced sample: PBMCs or T cells enriched from blood (not recorded which). CDR3 DNA: TGTGCCAGCAGTCCCGAATCTCAGGACAGGGTTCGGGGCTTC. This translates into CASSPESQDRVRGF.